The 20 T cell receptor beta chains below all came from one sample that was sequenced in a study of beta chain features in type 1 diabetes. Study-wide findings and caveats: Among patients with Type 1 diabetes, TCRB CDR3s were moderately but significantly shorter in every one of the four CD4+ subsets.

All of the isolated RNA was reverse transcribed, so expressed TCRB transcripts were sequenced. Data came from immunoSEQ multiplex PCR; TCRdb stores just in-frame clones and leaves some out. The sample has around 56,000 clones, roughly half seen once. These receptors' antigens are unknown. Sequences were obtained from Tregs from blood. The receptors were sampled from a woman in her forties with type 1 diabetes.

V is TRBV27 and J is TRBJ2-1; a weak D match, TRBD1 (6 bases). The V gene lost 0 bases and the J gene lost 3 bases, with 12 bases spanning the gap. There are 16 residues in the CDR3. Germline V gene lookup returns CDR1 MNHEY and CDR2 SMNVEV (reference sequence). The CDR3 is CASSLSVQGFYNEQFF. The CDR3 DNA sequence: TGTGCCAGCAGTTTATCTGTACAGGGCTTCTACAATGAGCAGTTCTTC.

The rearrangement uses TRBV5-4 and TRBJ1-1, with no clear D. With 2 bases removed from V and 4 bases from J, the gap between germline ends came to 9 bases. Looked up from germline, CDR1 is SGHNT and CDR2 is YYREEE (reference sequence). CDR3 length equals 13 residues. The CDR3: CASSFGESTEAFF. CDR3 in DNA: TGTGCCAGCAGCTTCGGAGAGAGCACTGAAGCTTTCTTT.

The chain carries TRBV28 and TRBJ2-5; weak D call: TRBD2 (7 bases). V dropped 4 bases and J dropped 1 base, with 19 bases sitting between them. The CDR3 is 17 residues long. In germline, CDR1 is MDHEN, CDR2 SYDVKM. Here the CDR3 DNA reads TGTGCCAGCAGTTCCCCCGCCGGGGGGCCGATCCAAGAGACCCAGTACTTC. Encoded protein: CASSSPAGGPIQETQYF.

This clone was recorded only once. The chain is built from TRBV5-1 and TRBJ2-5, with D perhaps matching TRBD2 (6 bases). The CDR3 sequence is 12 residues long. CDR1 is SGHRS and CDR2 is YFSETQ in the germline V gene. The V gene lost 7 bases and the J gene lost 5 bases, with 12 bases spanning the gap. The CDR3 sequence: CASRDFGETQYF. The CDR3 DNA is TGCGCCAGCCGGGACTTCGGGGAGACCCAGTACTTC.

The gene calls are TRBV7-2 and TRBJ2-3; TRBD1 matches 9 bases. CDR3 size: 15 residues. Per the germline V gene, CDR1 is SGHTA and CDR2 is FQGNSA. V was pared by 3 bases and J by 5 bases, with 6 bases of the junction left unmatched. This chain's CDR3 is CASSFTGTGKDTQYF. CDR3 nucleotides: TGTGCCAGCAGCTTTACCGGGACAGGGAAAGATACGCAGTATTTT.

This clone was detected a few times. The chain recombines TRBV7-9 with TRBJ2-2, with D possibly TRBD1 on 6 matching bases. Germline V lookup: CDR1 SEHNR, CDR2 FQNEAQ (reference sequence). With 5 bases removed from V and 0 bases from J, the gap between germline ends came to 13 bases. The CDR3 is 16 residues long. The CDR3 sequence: CASSPGTSANTGELFF. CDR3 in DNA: TGTGCCAGCAGCCCCGGGACAAGTGCGAACACCGGGGAGCTGTTTTTT.

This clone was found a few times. CDR3 region: CASSPRQGNEQYF. The CDR3 DNA follows: TGTGCCAGCAGTCCTCGACAGGGTAACGAGCAGTACTTC. V gene TRBV27 combines with J gene TRBJ2-7, with 7 bases aligning to TRBD1. Germline CDR1 MNHEY, CDR2 SMNVEV (reference sequence). This CDR3 is 13 amino acids long. The J segment lost 5 bases and the V segment lost 5 bases, leaving 6 bases of the junction unmatched.

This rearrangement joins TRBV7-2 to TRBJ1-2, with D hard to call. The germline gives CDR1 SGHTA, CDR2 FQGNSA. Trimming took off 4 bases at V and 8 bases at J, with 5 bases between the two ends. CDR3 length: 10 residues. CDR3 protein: CASSSVGYTF. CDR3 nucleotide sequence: TGTGCCAGCAGCTCGGTCGGCTACACCTTC.

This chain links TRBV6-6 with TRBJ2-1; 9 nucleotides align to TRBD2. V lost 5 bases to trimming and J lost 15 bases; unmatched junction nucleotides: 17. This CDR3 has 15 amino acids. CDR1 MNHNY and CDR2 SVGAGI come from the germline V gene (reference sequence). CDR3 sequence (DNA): TGTGCCAGCAGTCCCGGTATAGCGGGAGCTTATTTAGGGTTCTTC. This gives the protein CASSPGIAGAYLGFF.

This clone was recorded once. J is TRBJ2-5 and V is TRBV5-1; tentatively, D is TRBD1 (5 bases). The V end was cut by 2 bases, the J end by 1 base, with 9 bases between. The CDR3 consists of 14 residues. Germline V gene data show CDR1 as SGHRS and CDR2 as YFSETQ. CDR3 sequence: CASSFTGAQETQYF. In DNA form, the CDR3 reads TGCGCCAGCAGCTTTACAGGAGCCCAAGAGACCCAGTACTTC.

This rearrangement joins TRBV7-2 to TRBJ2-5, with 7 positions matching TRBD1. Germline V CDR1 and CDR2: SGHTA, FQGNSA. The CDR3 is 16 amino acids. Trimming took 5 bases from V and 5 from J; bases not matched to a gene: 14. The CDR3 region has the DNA TGTGCCAGCAGCCCGCGGACAGGTGGGGCTAGGGAGACCCAGTACTTC. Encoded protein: CASSPRTGGARETQYF.

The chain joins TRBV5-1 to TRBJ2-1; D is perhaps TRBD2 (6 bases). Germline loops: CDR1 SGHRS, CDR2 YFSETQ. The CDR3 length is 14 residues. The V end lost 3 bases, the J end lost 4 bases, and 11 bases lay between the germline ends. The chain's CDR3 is CASSSGTGYNEQFF. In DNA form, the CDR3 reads TGCGCCAGCAGCTCCGGGACTGGTTACAATGAGCAGTTCTTC.

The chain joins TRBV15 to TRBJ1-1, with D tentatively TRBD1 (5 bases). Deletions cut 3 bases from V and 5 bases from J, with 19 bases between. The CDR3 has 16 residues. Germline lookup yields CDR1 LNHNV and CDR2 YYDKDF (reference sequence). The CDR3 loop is CATSRDLRAGGTEAFF. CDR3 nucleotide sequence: TGTGCCACCAGCAGGGACCTCAGGGCAGGTGGGACTGAAGCTTTCTTT.

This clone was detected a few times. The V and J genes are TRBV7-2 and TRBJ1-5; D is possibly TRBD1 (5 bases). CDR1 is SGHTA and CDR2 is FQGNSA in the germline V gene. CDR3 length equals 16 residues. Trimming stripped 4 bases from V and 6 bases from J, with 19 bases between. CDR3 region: CASSSTGTRGGQPQHF. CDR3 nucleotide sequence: TGTGCCAGCAGCTCGACCGGGACGCGGGGGGGTCAGCCCCAGCATTTT.

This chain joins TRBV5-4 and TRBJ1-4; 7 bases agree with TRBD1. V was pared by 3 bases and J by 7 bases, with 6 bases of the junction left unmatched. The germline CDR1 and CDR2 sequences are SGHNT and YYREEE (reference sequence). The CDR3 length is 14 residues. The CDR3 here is CASSSGQDLEKLFF. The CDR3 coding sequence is TGTGCCAGCAGCTCTGGACAGGACCTTGAAAAACTGTTTTTT. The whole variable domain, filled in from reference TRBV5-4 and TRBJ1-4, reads ETGVTQSPTHLIKTRGQQVTLRCSSQSGHNTVSWYQQALGQGPQFIFQYYREEENGRGNFPPRFSGLQFPNYSSELNVNALELDDSALYLCASSSGQDLEKLFFGSGTQLSVL.

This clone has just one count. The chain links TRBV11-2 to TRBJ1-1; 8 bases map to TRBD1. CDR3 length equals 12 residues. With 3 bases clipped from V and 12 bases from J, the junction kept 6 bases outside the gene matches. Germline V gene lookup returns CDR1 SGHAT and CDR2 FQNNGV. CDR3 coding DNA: TGTGCCAGCAGCTTTTGGCAGGGGGCGACTTTCTTT. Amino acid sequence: CASSFWQGATFF. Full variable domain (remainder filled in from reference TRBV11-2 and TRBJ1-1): EAGVAQSPRYKIIEKRQSVAFWCNPISGHATLYWYQQILGQGPKLLIQFQNNGVVDDSQLPKDRFSAERLKGVDSTLKIQPAKLEDSAVYLCASSFWQGATFFGQGTRLTVV.

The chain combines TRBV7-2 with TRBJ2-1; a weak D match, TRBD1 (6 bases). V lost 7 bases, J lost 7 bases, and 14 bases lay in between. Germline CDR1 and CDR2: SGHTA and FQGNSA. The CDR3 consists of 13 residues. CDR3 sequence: CASTLEGGNEQFF. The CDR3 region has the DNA TGTGCCAGCACCCTTGAAGGGGGAAATGAGCAGTTCTTC.

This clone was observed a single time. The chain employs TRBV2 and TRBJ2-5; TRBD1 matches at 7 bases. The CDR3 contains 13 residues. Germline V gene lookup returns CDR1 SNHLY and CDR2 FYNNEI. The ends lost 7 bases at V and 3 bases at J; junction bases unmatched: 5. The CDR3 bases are TGTGCCAGCATCCCAGACAGGGAAGAGACCCAGTACTTC. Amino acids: CASIPDREETQYF.

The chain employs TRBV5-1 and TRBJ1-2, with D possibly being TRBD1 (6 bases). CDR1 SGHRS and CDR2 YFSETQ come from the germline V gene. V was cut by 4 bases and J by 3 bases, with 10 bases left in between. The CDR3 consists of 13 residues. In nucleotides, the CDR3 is TGCGCCAGCAGCATACAGGGAGACTATGGCTACACCTTC. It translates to CASSIQGDYGYTF.

The CDR3 protein is CASSTDRGTYEQYF. DNA of the CDR3: TGTGCCAGTAGTACCGACAGGGGAACCTACGAGCAGTACTTC. The V and J genes are TRBV19 and TRBJ2-7; TRBD1 agrees at 8 bases. V shed 4 bases and J 2 bases; nucleotides not matched to a gene: 4. The CDR3 covers 14 residues. The germline V gene encodes CDR1 LNHDA and CDR2 SQIVND (reference sequence).